These 2 T cell receptor beta chains share one sample of origin, sequenced in a study of shared clonotypes between healthy human individuals. Assay: immunoSEQ multiplex PCR; the TCRdb copy retains only in-frame clones and omits some. Of approximately 2.1 million clones listed, 93% are singletons. Sample: naive CD4+ T cells from PBMCs. The subset here: CD45RA+ positively selected. The receptors derive from a man between 18 and 35 years old in good health. Some clones in this sample may be carry-over from other donors' samples.

The V and J genes are TRBV30 and TRBJ1-5; D uncertain. This CDR3 has 15 residues. V was cut by 0 bases and J by 3 bases, with 12 bases left in between. Germline V lookup: CDR1 GTSNPN, CDR2 SVGIG (reference sequence). The CDR3 sequence: CAWSVSAVNNQPQHF. CDR3 DNA: TGTGCCTGGAGTGTATCGGCGGTAAACAATCAGCCCCAGCATTTT.

The chain combines TRBV5-1 with TRBJ1-2, with D perhaps matching TRBD1 (5 bases). Deletions cut 0 bases from V and 5 bases from J, with 17 bases between. CDR3 length equals 16 residues. Germline assignment: CDR1 SGHRS and CDR2 YFSETQ. For the CDR3, the DNA is TGCGCCAGCAGCTTGGATTCACAGAGACAGATGTATGGCTACACCTTC. Translation: CASSLDSQRQMYGYTF.